The clone carrying this T cell receptor (beta chain) has only one observation. Antigen: not known. The data originate from a study of cytomegalovirus exposure and HLA in healthy donors. Study conclusions and caveats: TRBV6-2, TRBV6-3 and some other V segments were unresolvable in 87-base-pair reads.

CDR3 length: 12 amino acids. Germline V CDR1 and CDR2: SGHTA, FQGTGA. With V trimmed by 5 bases and J by 7 bases, 2 bases remained unmatched. PCR employed 60 Vbeta and 13 Jbeta primers. Method: immunoSEQ multiplex PCR; TCRdb's copy keeps in-frame clones and lacks some. Of about 160,000 clones in the sample, 75% to 90% were seen once. Sequencing was done on a sample of PBMCs. The chain couples TRBV7-3 to TRBJ2-5; 9 bases map to TRBD2. The receptor was isolated from a boy aged 2 to 10 in good health and CMV-seronegative. CDR3 nucleotide sequence: TGTGCCAGCAGCCTTAGCGGGGGGACCCAGTACTTC. It specifies CASSLSGGTQYF. Based on the CDR3 plus reference TRBV7-3 and TRBJ2-5, the full variable domain is GAGVSQTPSNKVTEKGKYVELRCDPISGHTALYWYRQSLGQGPEFLIYFQGTGAADDSGLPNDRFFAVRPEGSVSTLKIQRTERGDSAVYLCASSLSGGTQYFGPGTRLLVL.